The 18 T cell receptor beta chains reported below all come from one sample, sequenced in a study of radiotherapy plus CTLA-4 blockade in lung cancer. Data came from immunoSEQ multiplex PCR; TCRdb stores just in-frame clones and leaves some out. Here the sample spans approximately 110,000 clones, roughly 77% being singletons. Sequenced here: peripheral blood, sampled from a patient treated with radiotherapy plus ipilimumab. The receptors come from a human donor with non-small cell lung cancer that progressed on radiotherapy plus ipilimumab. Some clones in this sample may be carry-over from other donors' samples.

This sequence joins TRBV28 and TRBJ2-3; D not resolved. Trimming took 7 bases from V and 2 from J, leaving 7 bases between them. The CDR3 sequence is 12 residues long. Germline CDR1 MDHEN, CDR2 SYDVKM. CDR3 nucleotides: TGTGCCAGCACTTCCTCCACAGATACGCAGTATTTT. Translating gives CASTSSTDTQYF.

J is TRBJ2-7 and V is TRBV11-3; 10 bases match TRBD2. CDR3 size: 15 residues. Germline V gives CDR1 SGHNT, CDR2 YENEEA. Trimming at V came to 5 bases and at J to 6 bases, leaving 10 bases not matched to a gene. For the CDR3, the DNA is TGTGCCAGCAGCATCGGGACTAGCGAGGTTCTCGAGCAGTACTTC. It encodes CASSIGTSEVLEQYF.

The chain uses TRBV7-3 and TRBJ1-5; weak D call: TRBD1 (5 bases). From germline, CDR1 is SGHTA and CDR2 FQGTGA. The CDR3 extends over 15 amino acids. Trimming removed 1 base from V and 3 bases from J, with 10 bases in between. The CDR3 DNA is TGTGCCAGCAGCTTAATTGGGGGGACCAATCAGCCCCAGCATTTT. The encoded protein is CASSLIGGTNQPQHF.

The chain carries TRBV6-1 and TRBJ1-5; D may be TRBD1 (6 bases). The CDR3 length is 13 residues. The V and J ends lost 5 bases and 3 bases respectively, with 8 bases between them. CDR1 and CDR2 from the germline V gene are MNHNS and SASEGT. Written as DNA, the CDR3 is TGTGCCAGCAGTACAGGGATCAATCAGCCCCAGCATTTT. Protein product: CASSTGINQPQHF.

The rearrangement joins TRBV19 to TRBJ2-2; 8 bases line up with TRBD2. The CDR3 is 14 residues long. Germline CDR1 reads LNHDA; CDR2 reads SQIVND (reference sequence). V lost 8 bases to trimming and J lost 4 bases; unmatched junction nucleotides: 6. The CDR3 region is CASARGGGTGELFF. The CDR3, as DNA: TGTGCCAGTGCCCGGGGGGGCGGCACCGGGGAGCTGTTTTTT.

In this sample, this clone turned up once. V is TRBV7-2 and J is TRBJ2-3, with D maybe TRBD2 (5 bases). CDR1 and CDR2 (germline): SGHTA, FQGNSA. V was cut by 1 base and J by 2 bases, with 13 bases left in between. The CDR3 runs to 16 residues. CDR3 DNA sequence: TGTGCCAGCAGCTTAGACCCTTTGCGGGTCACAGATACGCAGTATTTT. Translation gives CASSLDPLRVTDTQYF.

Turning to this clone: In the same sample, other DNA sequences code for this CDR3. The V call is TRBV5-4, the J call TRBJ2-5, with D uncertain. V lost 2 bases and J lost 2, with 4 bases in between. This CDR3 contains 12 residues. Germline CDR1 reads SGHNT; CDR2 reads YYREEE (reference sequence). CDR3 coding DNA: TGTGCCAGCAGCTTACCTCAAGAGACCCAGTACTTC. It codes for CASSLPQETQYF. The full variable domain, rest sourced from reference TRBV5-4 and TRBJ2-5, is ETGVTQSPTHLIKTRGQQVTLRCSSQSGHNTVSWYQQALGQGPQFIFQYYREEENGRGNFPPRFSGLQFPNYSSELNVNALELDDSALYLCASSLPQETQYFGPGTRLLVL.

This clone was detected only once. The chain recombines TRBV2 with TRBJ1-2; D is unresolved. The CDR3 contains 14 residues. Germline-derived CDR1 and CDR2 are SNHLY and FYNNEI. V lost 3 bases and J lost 4, with 12 bases in between. The DNA of the CDR3 is TGTGCCAGCAGTGATATCGGGCGGATCTATGGCTACACCTTC. Its protein is CASSDIGRIYGYTF.

This rearrangement joins TRBV5-1 to TRBJ1-1, with D possibly TRBD1 on 6 matching bases. The CDR3 consists of 14 residues. Germline-derived CDR1 and CDR2 are SGHRS and YFSETQ. V was trimmed by 0 bases and J by 1 base, leaving 7 bases between them. DNA for the CDR3: TGCGCCAGCAGCTTGGGAGGGGGGAACACTGAAGCTTTCTTT. It codes for CASSLGGGNTEAFF.

The genes are TRBV4-1 and TRBJ2-1, with no clear D. CDR1 is MGHRA, CDR2 YSYEKL, per germline. Trimming removed 1 base at V and 9 bases at J, with 19 bases between. The CDR3 runs 16 residues. The CDR3 bases are TGCGCCAGCAGCCAAGGAGACATTCGTGGGGATTTTGAGCAGTTCTTC. Encoded protein: CASSQGDIRGDFEQFF.

This clone was picked up one time. The genes are TRBV11-3 and TRBJ2-1; D is unresolved. Germline V CDR1 and CDR2: SGHNT, YENEEA. With 3 bases removed from V and 10 bases from J, the gap between germline ends came to 13 bases. This CDR3 has 13 residues. The CDR3 here is CASSFSRTDEQFF. The CDR3, as DNA: TGTGCCAGCAGCTTTTCCAGAACGGACGAGCAGTTCTTC. The entire variable domain, with the rest obtained from reference TRBV11-3 and TRBJ2-1, is as follows: EAGVVQSPRYKIIEKKQPVAFWCNPISGHNTLYWYLQNLGQGPELLIRYENEEAVDDSQLPKDRFSAERLKGVDSTLKIQPAELGDSAVYLCASSFSRTDEQFFGPGTRLTVL.

In this sample, this clone turned up a few times. V usage is TRBV4-2 and J usage is TRBJ1-1, with D maybe TRBD1 (5 bases). The CDR3 runs to 17 residues. V lost 0 bases, J lost 5 bases, and 19 bases lay in between. Germline V gives CDR1 LGHNA, CDR2 YNFKEQ. In DNA, the CDR3 is TGTGCCAGCAGCCAAGATCCCCGTGAATTCAGGGAGACTGAAGCTTTCTTT. Translated, it gives CASSQDPREFRETEAFF.

The chain recombines TRBV29-1 with TRBJ1-2; 11 nucleotides line up with TRBD1. This CDR3 is 14 amino acids long. V gave up 5 bases and J gave up 4 bases; unmatched junction bases: 6. Germline CDR1 and CDR2: SQVTM and ANQGSEA. CDR3 sequence: CSVIRDRGVYGYTF. The CDR3 nucleotides read TGCAGCGTTATCCGGGACAGGGGGGTCTATGGCTACACCTTC.

The chain joins TRBV2 to TRBJ2-5; possibly TRBD1 for D (6 bases). In germline, CDR1 is SNHLY, CDR2 FYNNEI. Between the trimmed V and J ends, which lost 3 bases and 4 bases, there was a span of 6 bases. The CDR3 spans 12 residues. The CDR3 reads CASSDRGETQYF. For the CDR3, the DNA is TGTGCCAGCAGTGACAGGGGAGAGACCCAGTACTTC.

The chain couples TRBV5-1 to TRBJ1-2; 9 bases line up with TRBD1. CDR1 is SGHRS, CDR2 YFSETQ, per germline. This CDR3 spans 15 amino acids. V shed 4 bases and J 4 bases; nucleotides not matched to a gene: 8. CDR3 residues: CASSLRTGVGYGYTF. DNA for the CDR3: TGCGCCAGCAGCCTACGGACAGGGGTAGGCTATGGCTACACCTTC. Filled out from reference TRBV5-1 and TRBJ1-2, the complete variable domain reads KAGVTQTPRYLIKTRGQQVTLSCSPISGHRSVSWYQQTPGQGLQFLFEYFSETQRNKGNFPGRFSGRQFSNSRSEMNVSTLELGDSALYLCASSLRTGVGYGYTFGSGTRLTVV.

This clone was detected once. The CDR3, as DNA: TGTGCCAGCAGCTTAGTTCTCGAGCAGTACTTC. It specifies CASSLVLEQYF. V gene TRBV7-2 combines with J gene TRBJ2-7; D remains unclear. Trimming took 1 base from V and 6 from J, leaving 4 bases between them. The CDR3 has 11 residues. Per germline, CDR1 SGHTA and CDR2 FQGNSA.

The V and J genes are TRBV2 and TRBJ2-5; possible D gene TRBD2, 7 bases. The ends were cut back, 7 bases at V and 9 bases at J, with 24 bases in the middle. The CDR3 has 15 amino acids. Germline loops: CDR1 SNHLY, CDR2 FYNNEI. This chain's CDR3 is CASKGGSWDGSAQYF. In nucleotides, the CDR3 is TGTGCCAGCAAGGGGGGGTCCTGGGACGGGAGCGCCCAGTACTTC. The complete variable domain, with remaining parts taken from reference TRBV2 and TRBJ2-5, reads EPEVTQTPSHQVTQMGQEVILRCVPISNHLYFYWYRQILGQKVEFLVSFYNNEISEKSEIFDDQFSVERPDGSNFTLKIRSTKLEDSAMYFCASKGGSWDGSAQYFGPGTRLLVL.

The chain recombines TRBV5-1 with TRBJ2-6; TRBD1 or TRBD2 may be the D gene (5 bases each). The germline V and J ends were trimmed by 1 base and 0 bases, with 26 bases remaining between them. The CDR3 is made up of 22 amino acids. Germline lookup yields CDR1 SGHRS and CDR2 YFSETQ. CDR3 nucleotide sequence: TGCGCCAGCAGCTTGAGTTTCGGGACCCAAAATCATCACCCCTCTGGGGCCAACGTCCTGACTTTC. This codes for CASSLSFGTQNHHPSGANVLTF.